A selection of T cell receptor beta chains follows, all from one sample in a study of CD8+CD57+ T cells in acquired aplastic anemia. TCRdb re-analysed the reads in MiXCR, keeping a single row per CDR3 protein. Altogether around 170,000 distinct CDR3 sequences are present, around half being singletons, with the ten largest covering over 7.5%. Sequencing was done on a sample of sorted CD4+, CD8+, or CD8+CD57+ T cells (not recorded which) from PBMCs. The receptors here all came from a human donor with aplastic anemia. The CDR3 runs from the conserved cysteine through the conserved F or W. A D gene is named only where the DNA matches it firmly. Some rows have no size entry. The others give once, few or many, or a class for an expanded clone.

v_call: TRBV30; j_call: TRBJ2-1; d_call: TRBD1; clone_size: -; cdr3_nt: TGTGCCTGGAGTGTACGGAGACAGGGTAGGCACGAGCAGTTCTTC; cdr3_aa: CAWSVRRQGRHEQFF
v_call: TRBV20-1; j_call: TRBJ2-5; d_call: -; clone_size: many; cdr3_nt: TGCAGTGCTACACCCGGGGCCAAAGGGACCCAGTACTTC; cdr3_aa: CSATPGAKGTQYF
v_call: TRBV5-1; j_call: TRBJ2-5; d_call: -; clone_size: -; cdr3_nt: TGCGCCAGCAGCTTGGACGGCGGGGGCTTGGAGGGGGTCCAGTACTTC; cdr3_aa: CASSLDGGGLEGVQYF
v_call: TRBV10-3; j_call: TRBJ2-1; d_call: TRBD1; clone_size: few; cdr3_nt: TGTGCCACCATGGGACAGAAAGACTACAATGAGCAGTTCTTC; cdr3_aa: CATMGQKDYNEQFF
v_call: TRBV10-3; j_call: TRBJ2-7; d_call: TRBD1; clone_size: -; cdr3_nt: TGTGCCAGCAGAGAGACAGGGTCCTACGAGCAGTACTTC; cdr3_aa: CASRETGSYEQYF
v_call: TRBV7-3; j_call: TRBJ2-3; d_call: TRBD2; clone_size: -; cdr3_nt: TGTGCCAGCAGCTTAAGCTCGACTAGCGGAAGCACAGATACGCAGTATTTT; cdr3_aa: CASSLSSTSGSTDTQYF
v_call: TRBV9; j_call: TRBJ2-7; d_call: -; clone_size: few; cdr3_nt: TGTGCCAGCAGCGGGGAGGTCCACGAGCAGTACTTC; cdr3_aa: CASSGEVHEQYF
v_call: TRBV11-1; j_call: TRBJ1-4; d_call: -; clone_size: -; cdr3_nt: TGTGCCAGCAGCTTAATGGGCAGGGGACGGGCTAATGAAAAACTGTTTTTT; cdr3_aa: CASSLMGRGRANEKLFF
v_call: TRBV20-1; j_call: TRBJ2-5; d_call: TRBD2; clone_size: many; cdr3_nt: TGCAGTGCTAGAGATCCTAGCGGGGTATTGGAGACCCAGTACTTC; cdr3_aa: CSARDPSGVLETQYF
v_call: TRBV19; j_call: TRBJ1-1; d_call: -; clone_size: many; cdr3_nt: TGTGCCAGTAGTATGGGACGGAACACTGAAGCTTTCTTT; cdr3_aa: CASSMGRNTEAFF
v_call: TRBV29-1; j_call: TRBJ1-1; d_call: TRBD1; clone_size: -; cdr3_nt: TGCAGCGTTACCCGGACAGGAGACACTGAAGCTTTCTTT; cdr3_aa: CSVTRTGDTEAFF
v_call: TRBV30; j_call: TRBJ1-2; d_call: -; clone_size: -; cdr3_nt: TGTGCCTGGACTAGGGGATGGGGAGATGGCTACACCTTC; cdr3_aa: CAWTRGWGDGYTF
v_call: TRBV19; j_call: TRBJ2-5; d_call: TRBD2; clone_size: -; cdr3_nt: TGTGCCAGTAGCATCGCCGGGACTAATAGTAACACCCAGTACTTC; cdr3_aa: CASSIAGTNSNTQYF
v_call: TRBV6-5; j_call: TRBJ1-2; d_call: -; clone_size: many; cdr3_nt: TGTGCCAGCAGTTACGTGGGGCAGGGCCGGTCCTATGGCTACACCTTC; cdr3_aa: CASSYVGQGRSYGYTF
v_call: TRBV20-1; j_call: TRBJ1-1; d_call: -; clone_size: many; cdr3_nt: TGCAGTGCTAGAGTTGGGCCCGTGAACACTGAAGCTTTCTTT; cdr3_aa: CSARVGPVNTEAFF
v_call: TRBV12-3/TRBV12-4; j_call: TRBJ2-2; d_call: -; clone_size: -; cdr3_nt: TGTGCCAGCAGCACGGGAGACAGGAGGACCGGGGAGCTGTTTTTT; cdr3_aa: CASSTGDRRTGELFF
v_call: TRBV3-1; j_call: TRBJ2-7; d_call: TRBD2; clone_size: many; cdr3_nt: TGTGCCAGGGAGGGCTGGGGGACTAGCGCCACAGGGGTCCACGAGCAGTACTTC; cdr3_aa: CAREGWGTSATGVHEQYF